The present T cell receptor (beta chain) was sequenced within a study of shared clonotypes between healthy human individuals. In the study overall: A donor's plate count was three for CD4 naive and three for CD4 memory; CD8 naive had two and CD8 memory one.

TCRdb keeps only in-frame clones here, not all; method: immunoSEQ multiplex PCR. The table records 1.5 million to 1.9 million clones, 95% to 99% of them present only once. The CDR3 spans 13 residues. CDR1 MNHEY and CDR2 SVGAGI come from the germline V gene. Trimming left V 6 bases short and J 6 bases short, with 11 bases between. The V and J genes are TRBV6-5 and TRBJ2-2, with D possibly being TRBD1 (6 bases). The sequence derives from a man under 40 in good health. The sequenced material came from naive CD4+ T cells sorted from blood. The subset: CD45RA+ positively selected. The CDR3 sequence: CASSDGTPGELFF. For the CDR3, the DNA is TGTGCCAGCAGCGACGGGACACCCGGGGAGCTGTTTTTT.